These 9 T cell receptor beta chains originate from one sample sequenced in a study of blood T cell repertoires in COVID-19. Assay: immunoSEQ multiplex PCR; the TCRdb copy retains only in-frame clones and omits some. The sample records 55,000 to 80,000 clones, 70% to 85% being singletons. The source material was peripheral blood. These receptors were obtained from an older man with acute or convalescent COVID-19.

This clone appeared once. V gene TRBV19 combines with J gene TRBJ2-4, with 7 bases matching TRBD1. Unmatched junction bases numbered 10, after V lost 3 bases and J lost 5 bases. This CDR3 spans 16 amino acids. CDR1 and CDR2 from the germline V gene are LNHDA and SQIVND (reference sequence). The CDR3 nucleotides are TGTGCCAGTAGTATGAAGGGGGCGTTAGGACAAAACATTCAGTACTTC. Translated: CASSMKGALGQNIQYF. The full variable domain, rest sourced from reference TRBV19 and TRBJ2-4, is DGGITQSPKYLFRKEGQNVTLSCEQNLNHDAMYWYRQDPGQGLRLIYYSQIVNDFQKGDIAEGYSVSREKKESFPLTVTSAQKNPTAFYLCASSMKGALGQNIQYFGAGTRLSVL.

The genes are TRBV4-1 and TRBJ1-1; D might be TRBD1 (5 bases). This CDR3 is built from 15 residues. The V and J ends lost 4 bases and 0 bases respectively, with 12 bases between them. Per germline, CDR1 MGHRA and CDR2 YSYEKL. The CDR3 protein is CASSRVDSLNTEAFF. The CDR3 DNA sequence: TGCGCCAGCAGCCGAGTCGACAGCTTGAACACTGAAGCTTTCTTT.

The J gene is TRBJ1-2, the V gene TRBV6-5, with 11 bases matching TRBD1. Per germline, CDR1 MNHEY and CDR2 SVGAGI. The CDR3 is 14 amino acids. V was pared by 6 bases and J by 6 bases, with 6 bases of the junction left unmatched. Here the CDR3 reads CASRQDRGLDGYTF. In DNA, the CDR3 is TGTGCCAGCAGGCAGGACAGGGGGCTGGATGGCTACACCTTC.

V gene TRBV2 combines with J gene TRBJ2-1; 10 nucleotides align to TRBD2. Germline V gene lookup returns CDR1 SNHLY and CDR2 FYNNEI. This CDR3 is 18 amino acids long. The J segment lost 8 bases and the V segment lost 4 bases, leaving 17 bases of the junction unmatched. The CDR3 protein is CASSGPLDASGSTYEQFF. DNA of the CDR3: TGTGCCAGCAGTGGACCATTGGACGCTAGCGGGAGTACGTATGAGCAGTTCTTC.

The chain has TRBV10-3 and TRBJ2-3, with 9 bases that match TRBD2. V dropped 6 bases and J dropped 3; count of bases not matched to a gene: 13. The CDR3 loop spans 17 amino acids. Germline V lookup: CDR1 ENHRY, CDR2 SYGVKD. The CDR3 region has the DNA TGTGCCATCAGCGGATTGGGGACTAGCTCCGTAACAGATACGCAGTATTTT. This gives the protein CAISGLGTSSVTDTQYF.

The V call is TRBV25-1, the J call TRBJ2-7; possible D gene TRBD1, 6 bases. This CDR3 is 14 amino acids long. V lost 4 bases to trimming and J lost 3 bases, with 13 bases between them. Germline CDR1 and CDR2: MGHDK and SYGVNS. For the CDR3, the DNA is TGTGCCAGCAGTGGGGGGCTCGGGTTCTACGAGCAGTACTTC. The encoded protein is CASSGGLGFYEQYF.

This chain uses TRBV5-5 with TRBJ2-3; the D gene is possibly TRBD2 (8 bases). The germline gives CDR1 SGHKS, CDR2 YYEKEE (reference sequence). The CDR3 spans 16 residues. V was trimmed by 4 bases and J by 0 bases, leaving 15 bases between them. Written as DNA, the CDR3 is TGTGCCAGCAGCCGCCGGGGGGGACAGAGCACAGATACGCAGTATTTT. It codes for CASSRRGGQSTDTQYF.

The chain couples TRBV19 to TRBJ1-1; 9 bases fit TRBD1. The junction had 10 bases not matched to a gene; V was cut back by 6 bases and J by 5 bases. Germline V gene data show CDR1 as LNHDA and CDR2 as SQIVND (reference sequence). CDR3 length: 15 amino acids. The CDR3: CASRSPTGGGTEAFF. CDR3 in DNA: TGTGCCAGTAGATCCCCGACAGGGGGAGGGACTGAAGCTTTCTTT.

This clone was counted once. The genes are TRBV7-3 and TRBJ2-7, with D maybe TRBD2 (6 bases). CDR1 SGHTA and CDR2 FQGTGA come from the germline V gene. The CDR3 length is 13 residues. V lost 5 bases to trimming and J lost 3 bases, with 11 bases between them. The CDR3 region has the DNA TGTGCCAGCAGCGAAGGGACTGGCTACGAGCAGTACTTC. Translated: CASSEGTGYEQYF. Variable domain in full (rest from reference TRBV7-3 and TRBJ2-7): GAGVSQTPSNKVTEKGKYVELRCDPISGHTALYWYRQSLGQGPEFLIYFQGTGAADDSGLPNDRFFAVRPEGSVSTLKIQRTERGDSAVYLCASSEGTGYEQYFGPGTRLTVT.